This T cell receptor (beta chain) was found in a study of CD8 T cells in cerebrospinal fluid in Alzheimer's disease. About the research overall: CSF T cell clonal expansion was assessed by plate-based nested PCR and droplet-based sequencing.

TCRdb re-called the 10x single-cell sequencing reads and shows each CDR3 protein once, DNA omitted. The sample's table shows 1,200 or so distinct CDR3 sequences. CDR1 is MDHEN and CDR2 is SYDVKM in the germline V gene. This CDR3 comprises 14 residues. According to its frequency, this clonotype is medium-sized. Every participant was in good physical condition without acute infectious disease. The receptor was isolated from a human donor in good health. The chain recombines TRBV28 with TRBJ1-2; TCRdb's D call of TRBD1 is untestable without DNA. Sequencing was performed on cerebrospinal fluid. CDR3 in amino acids: CASSWQGAGYGYTF.